This passage covers 10 T cell receptor beta chains from one sample sequenced in a study of cytomegalovirus exposure and HLA in healthy donors. Profiling relied on immunoSEQ multiplex PCR, and the TCRdb table lists in-frame clones only, not all of them. Of approximately 150,000 clones listed, approximately 91% are singletons. Sequences were obtained from PBMCs. These receptors came from a woman between 18 and 29 years old in good health and CMV-seropositive.

This clone appeared a single time. The CDR3: CASILAGGKETQYF. CDR3 nucleotides: TGTGCCAGCATCCTAGCGGGAGGAAAAGAGACCCAGTACTTC. The rearrangement joins TRBV2 to TRBJ2-5; TRBD2 matches 11 bases. Germline CDR1 is SNHLY and CDR2 is FYNNEI. J was trimmed by 3 bases and V by 7 bases; bases with no gene match: 4. The CDR3 consists of 14 residues.

The V and J genes are TRBV5-1 and TRBJ1-3, with D maybe TRBD1 (5 bases). Germline V CDR1 and CDR2: SGHRS, YFSETQ. The V end lost 0 bases, the J end lost 0 bases, and 7 bases lay between the germline ends. The CDR3 runs 15 residues. CDR3 residues: CASSLGGISGNTIYF. The CDR3, as DNA: TGCGCCAGCAGCTTGGGGGGCATCTCTGGAAACACCATATATTTT.

The chain's CDR3 is CASSPGTSGNDEQFF. The CDR3 nucleotides are TGTGCCAGCTCACCCGGGACTAGCGGGAACGATGAGCAGTTCTTC. The chain combines TRBV18 with TRBJ2-1; 13 bases match TRBD2. Per the germline V gene, CDR1 is KGHSH and CDR2 is LQKENI. The length of the CDR3 is 15 residues. After removal of 3 bases from V and 8 bases from J, the junction contained 4 bases not matched to a gene.

This sequence joins TRBV25-1 and TRBJ1-2; perhaps TRBD1 as D (6 bases). CDR3 size: 14 residues. Germline V gives CDR1 MGHDK, CDR2 SYGVNS. The V end was cut by 2 bases, the J end by 5 bases, with 12 bases between. The CDR3 nucleotides read TGTGCCAGCAGTGAAGGACAGTCTTCTTATGGCTACACCTTC. Translated, it gives CASSEGQSSYGYTF.

The V and J genes are TRBV9 and TRBJ1-1, with D perhaps TRBD1 (5 bases). Germline V lookup: CDR1 SGDLS, CDR2 YYNGEE. CDR3 size: 16 residues. Trimming left V 0 bases short and J 4 bases short, with 16 bases between. DNA for the CDR3: TGTGCCAGCAGCGTAGGGACGCTCAGGGTCGGCACTGAAGCTTTCTTT. This translates into CASSVGTLRVGTEAFF.

The chain joins TRBV5-1 to TRBJ2-5, with 8 bases matching TRBD2. The V segment lost 3 bases and the J segment 4 bases; nucleotides outside the gene matches: 14. Germline V gives CDR1 SGHRS, CDR2 YFSETQ. This CDR3 has 17 amino acids. CDR3: CASSSRPPSAGGETQYF. Written as DNA, the CDR3 is TGCGCCAGCAGCTCGCGACCGCCATCCGCGGGGGGAGAGACCCAGTACTTC.

This clone has just one count. J is TRBJ1-4 and V is TRBV6-1; a weak D match, TRBD1 (5 bases). V shed 8 bases and J shed 3 bases, with 10 bases lying between them. In germline, CDR1 is MNHNS, CDR2 SASEGT. CDR3 length: 13 residues. CDR3 region: CASAQEANEKLFF. The CDR3 DNA reads TGTGCCAGCGCACAGGAAGCTAATGAAAAACTGTTTTTT.

This clone was seen only once. This sequence joins TRBV11-2 and TRBJ1-1, with D unclear. This CDR3 comprises 13 residues. Germline assignment: CDR1 SGHAT and CDR2 FQNNGV. Trimming pared 0 bases from V and 1 base from J, leaving 3 bases between. CDR3 nucleotides: TGTGCCAGCAGCTTAGATAGGAACACTGAAGCTTTCTTT. Translating it yields CASSLDRNTEAFF.

The chain couples TRBV30 to TRBJ2-1; no clear D gene. V was pared by 0 bases and J by 9 bases, with 9 bases between. The CDR3 runs to 12 residues. The germline V gene has CDR1 GTSNPN and CDR2 SVGIG (reference sequence). Written as DNA, the CDR3 is TGTGCCTGGAGTGTACCGCGTGGTGAGCAGTTCTTC. Amino acids: CAWSVPRGEQFF.

The genes are TRBV30 and TRBJ1-5; 7 bases are shared with TRBD1. The CDR3 consists of 18 residues. CDR1 and CDR2 from the germline V gene are GTSNPN and SVGIG (reference sequence). After removal of 0 bases from V and 2 bases from J, the junction contained 13 bases not matched to a gene. CDR3 nucleotide sequence: TGTGCCTGGAGTGTAGGAGACAGGGAATATCTCGGCAATCAGCCCCAGCATTTT. It is translated as CAWSVGDREYLGNQPQHF. Together with reference TRBV30 and TRBJ1-5, the CDR3 gives the full variable domain: SQTIHQWPATLVQPVGSPLSLECTVEGTSNPNLYWYRQAAGRGLQLLFYSVGIGQISSEVPQNLSASRPQDRQFILSSKKLLLSDSGFYLCAWSVGDREYLGNQPQHFGDGTRLSIL.